This T cell receptor beta chain appears in the sequencing data of a study of shared clonotypes between healthy human individuals (dated by TCRdb to 2018 to 2021). Background for the entire study: A few men and a couple of women, aged 18 to 49 years, made up the cohort. Blood TCR repertoires of about five healthy adults were deeply sequenced to estimate repertoire size and the extent of clonotype sharing between individuals. For each donor, CD4 naive and CD4 memory were each run on three plates, CD8 naive on two plates, and CD8 memory on one plate. To increase sequencing depth and limit assay-specific biases, different laboratories used diverse techniques to prepare libraries and sequence TCR repertoires. Between about 0.85 and 9.5 billion PBMCs per donor were obtained by leukapheresis. The investigation overall reported the following: Naive subsets generally had larger estimated clonotype richness than memory subsets did. Sampling was restricted to blood, and TCR repertoires in tissue are likely to differ from TCR repertoires in blood. Across several donors, roughly 5.1% of naive CD4, roughly 3.8% of naive CD8, roughly 2.2% of memory CD4, and 0.3% to 0.45% of memory CD8 clonotypes were shared. Higher generation probabilities were observed for clonotypes shared by all four sorted-subset donors than for non-shared clonotypes. Pairwise subsampling led to the expectation that sequencing depth would affect the degree of clonotype sharing among donors. Incomplete sequencing was indicated by rarefaction of sorted-subset datasets, despite the large sequencing depth. The small number of donors limited the genetic and exposure-history diversity represented.

Healthy HIV-negative adults with no recently reported acute infections or vaccinations were included as donors. Every donor was a Caucasian adult residing in Nashville, Tennessee, USA. CD4+ T cells were enriched through magnetic negative selection, after which naive cells were positively selected on CD45RA and the remaining negative fraction served as the memory subset. After blood collection by leukapheresis, PBMCs were isolated using Ficoll-Histopaque density gradient centrifugation and then cryopreserved in the vapor phase of liquid nitrogen. Analytical flow cytometry was used to check the purity and quantity of each magnetically sorted T cell population. Genomic DNA was isolated from each sorted fraction and quantified by UV absorbance on a Nanodrop 2000c. A remark on this clone: Its cognate antigen has yet to be identified. Per-base qualities were not stored, and no clone one base away is much larger.

TCR CDR3 regions were amplified from genomic DNA by multiplex PCR using the deep immunoSEQ assay. For each cell subset, the extracted genomic DNA was distributed evenly across all wells of several immunoSEQ 96-well plates, and each plate served as one replicate. Each replicate PCR for sorted subsets received approximately 220 ng genomic DNA, equal to around 32,000 T cell genomes. Purified libraries were measured with a Qubit 3.0 fluorometer, size-checked on a Bioanalyzer 2100, and measured again with the KAPA Library Quantification kit. Every immunoSEQ 96-well plate was sequenced on a dedicated single-read 150-cycle Illumina NextSeq 550 flow cell. From the authors' description of their analysis: Because the immunoSEQ output held only junctional sequences and lacked quality scores, the filtering could not match the filtering applied to full-length reads. To assign V/J genes and CDR3, sequences were annotated using PyIR, a Python wrapper for IgBLAST v1.9, with IMGT germline references. Reads were filtered out if the reads had weak V/J assignments (E-value above 1e-6), no CDR3, stop codons, out-of-frame junctions, or ambiguous translated residues. V3J clonotypes were defined as sequences sharing an identical inferred V gene, J gene, and CDR3 amino acid sequence. Percentage overlap between repertoires was computed as shared unique clonotypes divided by the size of the smaller repertoire. Repertoire richness was assessed with RTK rarefaction, the Chao1 estimator, and Recon v2.1 estimates of unobserved clonotypes. Generation probabilities were computed with OLGA for all TCRbeta clonotypes obtained by the gDNA method from several donors. Entries here come from immuneACCESS through TCRdb and include only in-frame sequences with V and J called. Some clones fail to appear in such tables; in the studies checked, an unresolved V gene covers under half of the shortfall, and the cause of the remainder is unknown. Clone size and V and J calls were adopted from that table, with D and trimming inferred from the DNA. Present in this sample are over a million clones, more than 95% of which were seen just once. Of the sample, 0.95% to 1.5% is held by the ten largest clones.

The CDR3 measures 17 amino acids from cysteine to phenylalanine. Left in the record is the CDR3 DNA by itself, 51 bases read in frame from the first base. CDR1 is given as WSHSY and CDR2 as SAAADI, both from the germline V gene. V ends up 6 bases short and J 1 base short, with an unmatched junction base count of 8. Specimen: naive CD4+ T cells sorted from blood. The meaning of the sample's cell subset or site label: CD45RA+ positively selected. The V and J segments used are TRBV10-2 and TRBJ2-3; TRBD2 lines up with 12 middle nucleotides. The TCR sequence derives from a man aged 25 to 40 in good health. The DNA sequence follows: TGCGCCAGCAGCGCCCCTGCTAGCGGGAGGGGCACAGATACGCAGTATTTT. This is translated as CASSAPASGRGTDTQYF.